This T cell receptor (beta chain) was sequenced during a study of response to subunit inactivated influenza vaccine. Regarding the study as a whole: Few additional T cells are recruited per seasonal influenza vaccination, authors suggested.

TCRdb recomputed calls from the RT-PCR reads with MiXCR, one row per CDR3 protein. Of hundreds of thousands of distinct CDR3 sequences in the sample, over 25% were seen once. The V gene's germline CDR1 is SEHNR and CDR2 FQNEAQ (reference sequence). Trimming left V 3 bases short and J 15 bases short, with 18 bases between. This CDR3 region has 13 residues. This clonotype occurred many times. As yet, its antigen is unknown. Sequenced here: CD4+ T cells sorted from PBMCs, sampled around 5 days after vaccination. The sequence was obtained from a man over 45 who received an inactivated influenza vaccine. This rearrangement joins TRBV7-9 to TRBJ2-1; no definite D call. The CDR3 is CASSLGLKDSGFF. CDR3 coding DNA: TGTGCCAGCAGCTTGGGTCTGAAAGATTCTGGGTTCTTC.